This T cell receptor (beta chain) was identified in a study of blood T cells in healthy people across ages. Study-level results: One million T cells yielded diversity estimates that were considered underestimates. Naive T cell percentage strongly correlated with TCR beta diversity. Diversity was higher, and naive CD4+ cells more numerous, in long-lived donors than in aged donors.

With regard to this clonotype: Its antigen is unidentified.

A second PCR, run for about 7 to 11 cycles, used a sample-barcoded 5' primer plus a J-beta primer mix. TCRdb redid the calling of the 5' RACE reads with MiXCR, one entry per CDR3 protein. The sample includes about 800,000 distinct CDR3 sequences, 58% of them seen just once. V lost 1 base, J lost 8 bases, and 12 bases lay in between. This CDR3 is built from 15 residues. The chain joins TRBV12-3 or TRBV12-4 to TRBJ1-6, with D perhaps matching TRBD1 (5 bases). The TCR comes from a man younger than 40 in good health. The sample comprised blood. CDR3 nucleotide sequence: TGTGCCAGCAGTTTAGAACGGGGGAGGGATTCACCCCTCCACTTT. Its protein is CASSLERGRDSPLHF.